These 3 T cell receptor beta chains originate from one sample sequenced in a study of early T cells in non-severe SARS-CoV-2 infection. TCRdb re-derived calls from the 5' RACE reads in MiXCR, one entry per CDR3 protein. Among fewer than 95,000 distinct CDR3 sequences listed, approximately 17% were seen once. The sequences come from whole blood, collected at baseline. All receptors come from an adult who was a healthcare worker with PCR-confirmed SARS-CoV-2 infection or an uninfected control (not recorded which).

The sample holds a few counts of this clonotype. The rearrangement links TRBV18 to TRBJ2-3, with D unresolved. The CDR3 consists of 14 residues. Germline V gives CDR1 KGHSH, CDR2 LQKENI. Trimming stripped 3 bases from V and 2 bases from J, with 9 bases between. CDR3 sequence (DNA): TGTGCCAGCTCACCCCCGGGCCTCACAGATACGCAGTATTTT. It encodes CASSPPGLTDTQYF.

This clonotype has more than one count but fewer than ten. The chain has TRBV7-6 and TRBJ2-2; a possible D gene is TRBD1 (5 bases). The CDR3 length is 16 residues. The germline gives CDR1 SGHVS, CDR2 FNYEAQ. V was shortened by 4 bases and J by 0 bases, with 12 bases between the two germline ends. The CDR3 is CASSSTSRANTGELFF. The CDR3 nucleotides read TGTGCCAGCAGCTCGACCAGCAGGGCGAACACCGGGGAGCTGTTTTTT.

This clonotype was recorded many times. The gene calls are TRBV20-1 and TRBJ2-7; perhaps TRBD1 as D (6 bases). This CDR3 spans 14 amino acids. V lost 6 bases and J lost 6, with 21 bases in between. The germline gives CDR1 DFQATT, CDR2 SNEGSKA (reference sequence). CDR3 protein: CSASGQSPLGEQYF. For the CDR3, the DNA is TGCAGTGCGAGCGGACAGTCCCCACTCGGCGAGCAGTACTTC.